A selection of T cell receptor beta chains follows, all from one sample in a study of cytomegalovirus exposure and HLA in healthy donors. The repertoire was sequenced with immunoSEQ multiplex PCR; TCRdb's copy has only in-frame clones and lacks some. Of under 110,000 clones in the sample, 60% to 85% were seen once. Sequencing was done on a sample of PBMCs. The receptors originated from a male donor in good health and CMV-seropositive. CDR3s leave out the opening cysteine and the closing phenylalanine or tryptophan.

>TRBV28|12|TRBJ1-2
ASSLLGGNYGYT
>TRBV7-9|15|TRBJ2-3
ASSRTSGRRATDTQY
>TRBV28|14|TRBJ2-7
ASRPPGLAGVNEQY
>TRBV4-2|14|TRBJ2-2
ASSHGQGANTGELF
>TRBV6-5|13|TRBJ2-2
ASRTGWPNTGELF
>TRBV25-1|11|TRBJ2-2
ASIQGATGELF
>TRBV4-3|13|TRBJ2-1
ASSQGGTSNNEQF
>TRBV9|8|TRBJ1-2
ASQGNGYT
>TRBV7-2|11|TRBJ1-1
ATGADRAGEAF
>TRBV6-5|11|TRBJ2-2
ASSWSETGELF
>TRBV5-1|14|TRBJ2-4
ASSWESGGAKNIQY
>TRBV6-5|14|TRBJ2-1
ASSYLGGRAYNEQF
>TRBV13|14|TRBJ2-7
ASSTPTSGGAYEQY
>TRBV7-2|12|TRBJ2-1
ASSRRDSMNEQF
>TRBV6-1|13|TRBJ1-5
ASSEQQGGNQPQH
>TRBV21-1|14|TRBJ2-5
ASSPILTGSVETQY
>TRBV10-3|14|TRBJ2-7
AISASLAGAVYEQY
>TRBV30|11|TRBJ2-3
AWSMSDTDTQY
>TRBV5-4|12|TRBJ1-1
ASSFDRGVTEAF
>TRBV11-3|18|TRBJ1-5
ASSRNPWTEKRPGNQPQH